This T cell receptor (beta chain) was identified during a study of T cell changes during pregnancy in multiple sclerosis. CDR1 is MNHEY, CDR2 SMNVEV, per germline (reference sequence). Trimming cost V 8 bases and J 4 bases, with 7 bases left between them. The CDR3 contains 11 residues. Libraries were prepared by immunoSEQ multiplex PCR; TCRdb keeps only in-frame clonotypes and omits some of them. This table has 90,000 to 120,000 clones, 94% appearing once. This TCR derives from a female donor with multiple sclerosis, enrolled in a pregnancy study. This chain connects TRBV27 to TRBJ2-3; perhaps TRBD1 as D (6 bases). This specimen was peripheral blood, taken before pregnancy. Written as DNA, the CDR3 is TGTGCCAGCGCAGGGGCAGATACGCAGTATTTT. It codes for CASAGADTQYF.